Below are 11 T cell receptor beta chains sequenced from a single sample in a study of cytomegalovirus exposure and HLA in healthy donors. Amplification used 60 Vbeta primers and 13 Jbeta primers. Produced via immunoSEQ multiplex PCR; TCRdb's table is partial and in-frame only. The sample has under 200,000 clones; about 80% are singletons. Material: PBMCs. The receptors originated from a woman in her forties or fifties in good health and CMV-seropositive.

The chain carries TRBV5-1 and TRBJ2-7; the D gene is possibly TRBD2 (7 bases). Germline V CDR1 and CDR2: SGHRS, YFSETQ. Trimming took off 7 bases at V and 0 bases at J, with 14 bases between the two ends. This CDR3 has 14 amino acids. CDR3 sequence reads: CASATGGNSYEQYF. CDR3 nucleotide sequence: TGCGCCAGCGCAACGGGGGGCAACTCCTACGAGCAGTACTTC.

This rearrangement joins TRBV28 to TRBJ2-3; 8 bases match TRBD1. The CDR3 spans 15 residues. V trimming: 7 bases; J trimming: 2 bases; junction bases outside the gene matches: 8. Germline V gene data show CDR1 as MDHEN and CDR2 as SYDVKM. DNA of the CDR3: TGTGCCAGCACCTTGGACAGGGTGCTCACAGATACGCAGTATTTT. Its translation: CASTLDRVLTDTQYF. The full variable domain, its missing parts supplied by reference TRBV28 and TRBJ2-3, is DVKVTQSSRYLVKRTGEKVFLECVQDMDHENMFWYRQDPGLGLRLIYFSYDVKMKEKGDIPEGYSVSREKKERFSLILESASTNQTSMYLCASTLDRVLTDTQYFGPGTRLTVL.

This clone was counted once. The chain combines TRBV4-2 with TRBJ1-2; D ambiguous. Between the trimmed V and J ends, which lost 3 bases and 2 bases, there was a span of 16 bases. Germline CDR1 is LGHNA and CDR2 is YNFKEQ. CDR3 length: 16 amino acids. This CDR3 reads CASSQNIRRINYGYTF. The CDR3, as DNA: TGTGCCAGCAGCCAGAATATCAGGAGGATCAACTATGGCTACACCTTC.

This clone appeared a few times. The rearrangement links TRBV27 to TRBJ2-1; 9 positions agree with TRBD2. Unmatched junction bases numbered 3, after V lost 5 bases and J lost 4 bases. This CDR3 spans 14 amino acids. Germline values: CDR1 MNHEY, CDR2 SMNVEV (reference sequence). The CDR3 DNA sequence: TGTGCCAGCAGTCTAGCGGGAAGTTACAATGAGCAGTTCTTC. Translation: CASSLAGSYNEQFF.

The chain is built from TRBV19 and TRBJ2-7; 7 positions match TRBD2. CDR1 is LNHDA, CDR2 SQIVND, per germline (reference sequence). The CDR3 length is 16 residues. Germline trimming cut 3 bases from V and 2 bases from J; bases unmatched to any gene: 10. The CDR3: CASSMVSAGEAYEQYF. The CDR3 nucleotides are TGTGCCAGTAGTATGGTCTCGGCGGGGGAGGCCTACGAGCAGTACTTC.

The gene calls are TRBV11-1 and TRBJ1-6, with a weak D call TRBD1 (5 bases). V was cut by 6 bases and J by 11 bases, with 26 bases left in between. The germline V gene has CDR1 SGHAT and CDR2 FQDESV (reference sequence). The CDR3 extends over 17 amino acids. The CDR3 region is CASSEEGLGPEIAPLHF. For the CDR3, the DNA is TGTGCCAGCAGTGAAGAAGGGTTGGGGCCGGAGATTGCACCCCTCCACTTT.

The chain combines TRBV7-9 with TRBJ2-3; 11 bases agree with TRBD2. CDR1 and CDR2 from the germline V gene are SEHNR and FQNEAQ (reference sequence). This CDR3 contains 15 residues. The V and J ends lost 5 bases and 6 bases, in that order; junction bases with no gene match: 7. The CDR3 is CASSPGTSGGDTQYF. CDR3 nucleotide sequence: TGTGCCAGCAGCCCTGGGACTAGCGGTGGGGATACGCAGTATTTT.

The rearrangement uses TRBV27 and TRBJ2-3, with D perhaps matching TRBD2 (6 bases). This CDR3 spans 15 amino acids. V was trimmed by 2 bases and J by 2 bases, leaving 11 bases between them. CDR1 MNHEY and CDR2 SMNVEV come from the germline V gene (reference sequence). The chain's CDR3 is CASSLVEGITDTQYF. The CDR3, as DNA: TGTGCCAGCAGTTTAGTGGAGGGAATCACAGATACGCAGTATTTT.

The rearrangement uses TRBV5-5 and TRBJ2-3; D possibly corresponds to TRBD2 (5 bases). This CDR3 contains 15 residues. Germline CDR1 reads SGHKS; CDR2 reads YYEKEE (reference sequence). The germline V and J ends were trimmed by 1 base and 2 bases, with 11 bases remaining between them. CDR3 in DNA: TGTGCCAGCAGCTTGTCCCTCGGGGTCACAGATACGCAGTATTTT. It encodes CASSLSLGVTDTQYF.

V and J are TRBV4-2 and TRBJ2-3; tentatively, D is TRBD2 (7 bases). The CDR3 length is 15 residues. Germline assignment: CDR1 LGHNA and CDR2 YNFKEQ. Trimming stripped 2 bases from V and 5 bases from J, with 14 bases between. This chain's CDR3 is CASSQLTGGQDTQYF. The CDR3 DNA reads as TGTGCCAGCAGCCAACTAACGGGGGGACAAGATACGCAGTATTTT.

The genes are TRBV5-4 and TRBJ1-3; TRBD1 agrees at 7 bases. The V gene end was trimmed by 4 bases and the J gene end by 1 base; junction bases not matched to a gene: 2. CDR1 is SGHNT and CDR2 is YYREEE in the germline V gene (reference sequence). The CDR3 consists of 14 residues. The CDR3 protein is CASSLRGSGNTIYF. CDR3 in DNA: TGTGCCAGCAGCCTCAGGGGGTCTGGAAACACCATATATTTT.